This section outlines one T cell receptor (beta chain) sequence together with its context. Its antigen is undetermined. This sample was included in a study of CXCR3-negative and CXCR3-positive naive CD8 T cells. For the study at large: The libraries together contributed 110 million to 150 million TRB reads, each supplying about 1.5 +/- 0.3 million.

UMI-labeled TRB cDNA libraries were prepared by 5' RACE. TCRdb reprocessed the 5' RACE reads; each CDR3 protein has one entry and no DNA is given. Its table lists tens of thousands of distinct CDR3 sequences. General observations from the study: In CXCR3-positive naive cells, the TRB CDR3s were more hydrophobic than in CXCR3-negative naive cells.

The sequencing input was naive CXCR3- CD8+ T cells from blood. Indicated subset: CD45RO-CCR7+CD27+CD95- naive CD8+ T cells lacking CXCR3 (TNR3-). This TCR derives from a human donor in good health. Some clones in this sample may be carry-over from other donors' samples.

CDR3 loop: CASSFYGGELFF. V gene TRBV7-6 combines with J gene TRBJ2-2. Germline lookup yields CDR1 SGHVS and CDR2 FNYEAQ. The length of the CDR3 is 12 residues. Full variable domain (remainder filled in from reference TRBV7-6 and TRBJ2-2): GAGVSQSPRYKVTKRGQDVALRCDPISGHVSLYWYRQALGQGPEFLTYFNYEAQQDKSGLPNDRFSAERPEGSISTLTIQRTEQRDSAMYRCASSFYGGELFFGEGSRLTVL.